This T cell receptor (beta chain) was identified in a study of blood T cell repertoires in COVID-19 (dated by TCRdb to the early 2020s). Describing the broader study: Samples covering the acute and convalescent phases of COVID-19 were provided by collaborators in the United States, Italy and Spain. The samples were drawn from two sources: the first 160 participants of the ongoing ImmuneRACE study, and fewer than 1,500 subjects contributed by 6 global collaborators. The prospective study material was composed of cDNA or gDNA derived from T cells, B-cell-depleted T cells, or PBMCs. Where HLA class I and class II types were available, the types were taken from metadata supplied by the sample provider, not from assay-based typing. The repertoires were made available in a free public database intended to serve as a resource for research on the immune response to SARS-CoV-2. The sample metadata nearly always contained a de-identified subject ID, COVID-19 status, age in years and sex. Subjects who had been exposed to COVID-19, were actively infected with it, or had recovered from it provided the deeply sampled blood TCRbeta repertoires that made up the dataset. Overall study results and their limits: The amount of clinical and demographic metadata varied by source and participant and was provided uncurated.

Turning to this clone: There is no known antigen for this receptor. The record has no base qualities; no much larger clone is one base away.

One collaborating source in Seattle enrolled patients while the patients were actively infected and followed the patients over time throughout the course of disease. The collaborating institutions used their own protocols to collect whole blood in K2EDTA tubes. For TCRbeta analysis, collaborators shipped samples as frozen whole blood, isolated PBMCs, or DNA extracted from either of those sample types. The immunoSEQ Assay, a bias-controlled multiplex PCR, was used to amplify TCRbeta CDR3 regions from genomic DNA. On the study's bioinformatics: The number of nucleated cells in each sample was estimated by amplification of reference gene primers within the assay. To quantify the absolute abundance of each unique TCRbeta CDR3 rearrangement, sequence reads were collapsed and filtered. Productive Simpson clonality was computed per sample as the square root of Simpson's diversity index over productive rearrangements. TCRdb re-hosts the immuneACCESS table, in-frame sequences only. Its copies lack some clones; in the studies checked, an unresolved V gene accounts for under half of them, and the cause for the rest is not known. That table is the source of V, J and clone size, and D and trimming were worked out from the DNA. The sample records about 240,000 clones, about 81% of which are singletons. Approximately 8% of the sample goes to the ten largest clones.

V gives up 4 bases and J gives up 5 bases, and the segment between their germline ends measures 14 bases. CDR1 and CDR2 (KGHSH, LQKENI) derive from the germline V gene. The CDR3 holds 14 amino acids from the cysteine to the phenylalanine. Only the CDR3 part of the read is kept: 42 bases, read in frame from the first base. The sample comprised peripheral blood. The chain was built from TRBV18 and TRBJ2-5; TRBD1 is possibly the D segment (6 matching bases). This receptor was obtained from a woman of 80 years or more with COVID-19, enrolled during active disease. CDR3 loop: CASSLQGLAETQYF. In nucleotide form, the sequence is TGTGCCAGCTCACTTCAGGGGTTGGCGGAGACCCAGTACTTC.